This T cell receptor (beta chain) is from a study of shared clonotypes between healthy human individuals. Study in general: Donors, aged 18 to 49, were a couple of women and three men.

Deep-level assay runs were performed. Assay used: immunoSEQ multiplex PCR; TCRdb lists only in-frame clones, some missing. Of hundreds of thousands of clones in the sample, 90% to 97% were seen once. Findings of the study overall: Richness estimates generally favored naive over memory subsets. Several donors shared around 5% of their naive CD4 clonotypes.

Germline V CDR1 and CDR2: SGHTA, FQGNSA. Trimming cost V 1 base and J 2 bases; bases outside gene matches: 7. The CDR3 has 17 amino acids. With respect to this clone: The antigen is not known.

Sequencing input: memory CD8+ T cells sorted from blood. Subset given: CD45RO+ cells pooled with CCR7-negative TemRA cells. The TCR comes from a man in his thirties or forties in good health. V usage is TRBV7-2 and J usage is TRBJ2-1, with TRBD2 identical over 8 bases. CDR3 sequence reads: CASSLDLAGETYNEQFF. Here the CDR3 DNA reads TGTGCCAGCAGCTTAGATCTAGCGGGCGAAACCTACAATGAGCAGTTCTTC.